The 2 T cell receptor beta chains reported below all come from one sample, sequenced in a study of T cell repertoires in ileal Crohn's disease. Time point here: neoterminal ileum biopsy at postoperative endoscopy, about 6 months after surgery. Profiling relied on immunoSEQ multiplex PCR, and the TCRdb table lists in-frame clones only, not all of them. The table has about 3,700 clones, about 70% seen once. Sequencing input: ileal tissue. These receptors originate from an adult with Crohn's disease.

The chain couples TRBV5-6 to TRBJ2-7; 11 bases match TRBD2. Germline trimming cut 4 bases from V and 6 bases from J; bases unmatched to any gene: 3. CDR1 and CDR2 (germline): SGHDT, YYEEEE. The CDR3 covers 13 residues. CDR3 sequence reads: CASSMGTSGEQYV. As DNA, the CDR3 is TGTGCCAGCAGCATGGGGACTAGCGGCGAGCAGTACGTC.

V usage is TRBV19 and J usage is TRBJ1-2; the D is unclear. The CDR3 totals 12 residues. V was pared by 6 bases and J by 0 bases, with 5 bases between. Germline assignment: CDR1 LNHDA and CDR2 SQIVND (reference sequence). CDR3 sequence reads: CASRTANYGYTF. As DNA, the CDR3 is TGTGCCAGTAGAACAGCTAACTATGGCTACACCTTC.